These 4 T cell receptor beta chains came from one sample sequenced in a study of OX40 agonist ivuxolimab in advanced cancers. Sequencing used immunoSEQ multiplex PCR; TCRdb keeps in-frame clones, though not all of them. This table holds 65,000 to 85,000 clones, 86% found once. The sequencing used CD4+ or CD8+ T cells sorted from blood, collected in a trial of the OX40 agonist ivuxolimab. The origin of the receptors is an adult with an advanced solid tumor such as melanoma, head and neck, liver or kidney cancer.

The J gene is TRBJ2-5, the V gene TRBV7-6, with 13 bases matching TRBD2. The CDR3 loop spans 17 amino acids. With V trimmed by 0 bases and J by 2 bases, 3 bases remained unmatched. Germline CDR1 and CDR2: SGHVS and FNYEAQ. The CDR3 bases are TGTGCCAGCAGCTTAGCAACTAGCGGGGGGGGTCAAGAGACCCAGTACTTC. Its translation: CASSLATSGGGQETQYF.

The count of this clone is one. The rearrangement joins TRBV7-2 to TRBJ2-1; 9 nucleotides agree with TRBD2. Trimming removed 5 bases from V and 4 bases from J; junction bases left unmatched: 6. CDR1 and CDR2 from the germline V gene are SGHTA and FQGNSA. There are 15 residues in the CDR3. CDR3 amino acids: CASSLGTSLYNEQFF. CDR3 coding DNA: TGTGCCAGCAGCCTCGGGACTAGCTTGTACAATGAGCAGTTCTTC.

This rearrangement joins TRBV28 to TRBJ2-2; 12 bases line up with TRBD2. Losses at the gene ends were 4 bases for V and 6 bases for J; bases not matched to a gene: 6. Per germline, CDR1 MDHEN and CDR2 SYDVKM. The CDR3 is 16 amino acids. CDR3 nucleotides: TGTGCCAGCAGTTCCCTAGCGGGAGGGCGTCCCGGGGAGCTGTTTTTT. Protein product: CASSSLAGGRPGELFF.

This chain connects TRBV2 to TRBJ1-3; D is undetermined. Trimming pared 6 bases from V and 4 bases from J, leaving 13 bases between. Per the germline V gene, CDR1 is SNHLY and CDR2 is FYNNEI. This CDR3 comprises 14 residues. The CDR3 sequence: CASRLRPSGNTIYF. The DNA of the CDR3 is TGTGCCAGCAGGCTCAGGCCCTCCGGAAACACCATATATTTT.